The text below deals with one T cell receptor beta chain. Antigen specificity is unknown. Whoever was chosen for sequencing had shown CD8+CD57+ cell expansion by flow cytometry. Acquired aplastic anemia of severe grade affected all patients. The record originates from a study of CD8+CD57+ T cells in acquired aplastic anemia. Across the whole study: Mean DNA quantity obtained from sorted CD4+ and CD8+ cells was about 3 ug.

Study-wide points: Between the patient and control groups, CD8+ Simpson's diversity did not differ significantly. Around 29 shared CD8+ CDR3s appeared highly expressed within patients' immunodominant clones.

TCR beta VDJ and CDR3 were profiled, and genomic DNA was the template. TCRdb reanalysed the reads using MiXCR and keeps one entry per CDR3 protein. The sample lists just over 200,000 distinct CDR3 sequences; approximately 65% were seen once. V dropped 3 bases and J dropped 5; count of bases not matched to a gene: 31. Germline assignment: CDR1 DFQATT and CDR2 SNEGSKA (reference sequence). The CDR3 has 23 residues. The TCR comes from a human donor with aplastic anemia. The rearrangement joins TRBV20-1 to TRBJ2-3; 11 nucleotides line up with TRBD1. Sequencing was done on a sample of sorted CD4+, CD8+, or CD8+CD57+ T cells (not recorded which) from PBMCs. The CDR3 sequence: CSASGGQGVRAGGGVSVQDTQYF. The CDR3, as DNA: TGCAGTGCTAGCGGGGGACAGGGGGTTCGAGCGGGAGGAGGTGTATCGGTCCAAGATACGCAGTATTTT.